This TCR beta chain was captured in a study of identical twins. This clonotype has a handful of counts. MiXCR was run by TCRdb on the 5' RACE reads, yielding one entry per CDR3 protein. Found here are 1.5 million to 2 million distinct CDR3 sequences, about 32% of them singletons; the top ten hold more than 0.25%. Germline V gene data show CDR1 as SGHRS and CDR2 as YFSETQ. With V trimmed by 3 bases and J by 13 bases, 9 bases remained unmatched. The CDR3 is 12 residues long. The V and J genes are TRBV5-1 and TRBJ2-5; 7 nucleotides line up with TRBD2. The receptor comes from a newborn girl in good health. The specimen was cord blood. Here the CDR3 reads CASSYDRDYLYF. The CDR3 nucleotides read TGCGCCAGCAGCTACGACCGGGACTATTTGTACTTC.